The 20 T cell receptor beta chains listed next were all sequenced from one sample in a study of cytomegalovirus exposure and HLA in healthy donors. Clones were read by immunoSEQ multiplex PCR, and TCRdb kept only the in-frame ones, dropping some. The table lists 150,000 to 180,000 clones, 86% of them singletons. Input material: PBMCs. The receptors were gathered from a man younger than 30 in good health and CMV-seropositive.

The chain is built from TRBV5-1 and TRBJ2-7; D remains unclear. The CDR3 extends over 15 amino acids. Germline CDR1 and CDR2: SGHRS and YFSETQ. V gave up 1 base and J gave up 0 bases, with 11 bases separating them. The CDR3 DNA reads TGCGCCAGCAGCTTGATCGTGGGCCCCTCCTACGAGCAGTACTTC. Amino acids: CASSLIVGPSYEQYF.

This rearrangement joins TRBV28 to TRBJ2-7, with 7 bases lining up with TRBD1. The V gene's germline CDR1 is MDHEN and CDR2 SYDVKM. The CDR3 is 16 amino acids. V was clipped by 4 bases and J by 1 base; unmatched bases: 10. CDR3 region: CASSSGTTGSSYEQYF. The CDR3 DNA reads TGTGCCAGCAGTTCCGGGACGACAGGGAGTTCCTACGAGCAGTACTTC.

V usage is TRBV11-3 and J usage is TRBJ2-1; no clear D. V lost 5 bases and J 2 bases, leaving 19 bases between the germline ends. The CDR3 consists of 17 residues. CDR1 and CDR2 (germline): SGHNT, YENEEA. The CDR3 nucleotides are TGTGCCAGCAGCCTACCTAGGTTCTCAGCGCCCTACAATGAGCAGTTCTTC. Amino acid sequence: CASSLPRFSAPYNEQFF.

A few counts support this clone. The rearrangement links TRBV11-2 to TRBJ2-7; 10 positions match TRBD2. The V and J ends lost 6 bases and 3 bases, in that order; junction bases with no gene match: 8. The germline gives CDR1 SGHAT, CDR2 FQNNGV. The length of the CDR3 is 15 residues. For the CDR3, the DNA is TGTGCCAGCAGATTCCTACTAGCGGGGCTCTACGAGCAGTACTTC. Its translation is CASRFLLAGLYEQYF.

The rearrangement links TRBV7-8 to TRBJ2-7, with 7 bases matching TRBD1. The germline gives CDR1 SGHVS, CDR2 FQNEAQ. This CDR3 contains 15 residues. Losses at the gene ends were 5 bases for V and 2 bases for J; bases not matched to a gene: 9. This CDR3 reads CASSTRQGATYEQYF. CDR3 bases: TGTGCCAGCAGCACCCGACAGGGCGCTACCTACGAGCAGTACTTC.

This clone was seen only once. CDR3 loop: CASSPKSGVNTGELFF. For the CDR3, the DNA is TGTGCCAGCAGTCCCAAAAGCGGGGTGAACACCGGGGAGCTGTTTTTT. The V gene is TRBV27, the J gene TRBJ2-2, with 7 bases matching TRBD2. CDR3 length: 16 residues. The germline CDR1 and CDR2 sequences are MNHEY and SMNVEV (reference sequence). Trimming removed 5 bases from V and 1 base from J; junction bases left unmatched: 7.

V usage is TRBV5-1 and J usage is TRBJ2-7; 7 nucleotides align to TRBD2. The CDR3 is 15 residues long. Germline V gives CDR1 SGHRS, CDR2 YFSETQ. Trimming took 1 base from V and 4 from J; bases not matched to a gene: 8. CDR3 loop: CASSLTAGAVYEQYF. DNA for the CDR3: TGCGCCAGCAGCTTGACTGCGGGAGCAGTGTACGAGCAGTACTTC. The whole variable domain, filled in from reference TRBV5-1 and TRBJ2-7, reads KAGVTQTPRYLIKTRGQQVTLSCSPISGHRSVSWYQQTPGQGLQFLFEYFSETQRNKGNFPGRFSGRQFSNSRSEMNVSTLELGDSALYLCASSLTAGAVYEQYFGPGTRLTVT.

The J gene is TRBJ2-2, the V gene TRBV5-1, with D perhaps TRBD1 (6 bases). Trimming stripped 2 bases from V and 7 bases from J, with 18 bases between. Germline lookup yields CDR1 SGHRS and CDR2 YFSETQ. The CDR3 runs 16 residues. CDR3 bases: TGCGCCAGCAGCTTTGGGGGACAAGCCTTCGGCGGGGAGCTGTTTTTT. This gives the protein CASSFGGQAFGGELFF.

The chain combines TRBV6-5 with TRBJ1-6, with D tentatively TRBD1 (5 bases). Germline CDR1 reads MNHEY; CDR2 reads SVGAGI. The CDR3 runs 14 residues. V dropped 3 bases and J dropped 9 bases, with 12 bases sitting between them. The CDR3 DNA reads TGTGCCAGCAGTTATGGAGGGGCAGGTTCACCCCTCCACTTT. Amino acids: CASSYGGAGSPLHF.

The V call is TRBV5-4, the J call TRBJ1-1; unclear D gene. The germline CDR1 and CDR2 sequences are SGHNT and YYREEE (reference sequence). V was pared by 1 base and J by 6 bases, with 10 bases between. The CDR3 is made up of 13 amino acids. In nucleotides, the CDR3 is TGTGCCAGCAGCTTGAGGAGTGGCCCTGAAGCTTTCTTT. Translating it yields CASSLRSGPEAFF.

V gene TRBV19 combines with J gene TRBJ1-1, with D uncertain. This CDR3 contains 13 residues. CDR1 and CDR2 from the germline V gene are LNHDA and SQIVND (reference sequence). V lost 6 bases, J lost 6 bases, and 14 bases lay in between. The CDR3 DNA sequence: TGTGCCAGTAGATTTGCAGACAACGCTGAAGCTTTCTTT. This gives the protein CASRFADNAEAFF.

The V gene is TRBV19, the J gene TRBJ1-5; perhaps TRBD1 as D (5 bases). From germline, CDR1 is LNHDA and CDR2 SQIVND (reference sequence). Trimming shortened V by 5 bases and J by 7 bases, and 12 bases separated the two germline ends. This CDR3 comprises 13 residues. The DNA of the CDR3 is TGTGCCAGTAGTTTTCGGGGGAACCAGCCCCAGCATTTT. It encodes CASSFRGNQPQHF.

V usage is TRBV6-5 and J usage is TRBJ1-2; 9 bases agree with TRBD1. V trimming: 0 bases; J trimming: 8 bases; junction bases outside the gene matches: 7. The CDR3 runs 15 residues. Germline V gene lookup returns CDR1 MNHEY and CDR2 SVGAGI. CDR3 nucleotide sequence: TGTGCCAGCAGTTACTCGAACCGGGACAGGGTGGGCTACACCTTC. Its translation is CASSYSNRDRVGYTF.

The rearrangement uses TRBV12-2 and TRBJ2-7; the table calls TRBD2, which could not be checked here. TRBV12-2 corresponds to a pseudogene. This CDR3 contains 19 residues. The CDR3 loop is CASRSYTSGGEPFHYEQYF. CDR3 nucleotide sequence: TGTGCAAGTCGCTCCTATACTAGCGGGGGGGAGCCATTTCACTACGAGCAGTACTTC.

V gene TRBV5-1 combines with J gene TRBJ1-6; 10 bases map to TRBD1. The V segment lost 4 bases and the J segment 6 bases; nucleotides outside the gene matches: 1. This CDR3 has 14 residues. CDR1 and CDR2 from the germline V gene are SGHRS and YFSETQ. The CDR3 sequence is CASSRDRGNSPLHF. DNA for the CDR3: TGCGCCAGCAGCCGGGACAGGGGTAATTCACCCCTCCACTTT.

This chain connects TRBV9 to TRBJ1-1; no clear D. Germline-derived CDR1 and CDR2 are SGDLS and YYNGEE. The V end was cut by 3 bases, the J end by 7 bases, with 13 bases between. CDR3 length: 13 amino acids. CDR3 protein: CASSADGLSEAFF. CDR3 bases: TGTGCCAGCAGCGCCGATGGACTGAGTGAAGCTTTCTTT.

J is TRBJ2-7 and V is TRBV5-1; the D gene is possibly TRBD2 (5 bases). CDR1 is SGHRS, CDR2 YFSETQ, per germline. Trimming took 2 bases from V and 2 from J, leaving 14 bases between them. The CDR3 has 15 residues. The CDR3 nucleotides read TGCGCCAGCAGCTTTGACGCGGGTCGGACCTACGAGCAGTACTTC. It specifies CASSFDAGRTYEQYF.

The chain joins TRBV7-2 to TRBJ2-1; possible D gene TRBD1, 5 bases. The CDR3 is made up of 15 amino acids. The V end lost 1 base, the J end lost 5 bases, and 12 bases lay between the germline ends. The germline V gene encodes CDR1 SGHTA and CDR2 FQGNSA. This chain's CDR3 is CASSLGTGLNNEQFF. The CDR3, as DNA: TGTGCCAGCAGCTTAGGAACAGGTCTAAACAATGAGCAGTTCTTC.

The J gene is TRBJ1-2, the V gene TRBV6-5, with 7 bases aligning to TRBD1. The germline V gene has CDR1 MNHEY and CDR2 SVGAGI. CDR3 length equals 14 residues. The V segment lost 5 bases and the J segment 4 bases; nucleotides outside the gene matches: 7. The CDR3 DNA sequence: TGTGCCAGCAGTCGGGACAGTGAAACCTATGGCTACACCTTC. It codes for CASSRDSETYGYTF.

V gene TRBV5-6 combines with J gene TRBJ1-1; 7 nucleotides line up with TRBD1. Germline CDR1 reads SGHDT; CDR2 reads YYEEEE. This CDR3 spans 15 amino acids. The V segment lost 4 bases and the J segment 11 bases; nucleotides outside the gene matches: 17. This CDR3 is CASSTKTGSLGWAFF. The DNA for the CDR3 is TGTGCCAGCAGCACGAAGACAGGGAGCCTGGGGTGGGCTTTCTTT.